The 9 T cell receptor beta chains below come from one sample, sequenced in a study of cytomegalovirus exposure and HLA in healthy donors. The PCR was carried out with 60 Vbeta primers and 13 Jbeta primers. Repertoires were generated with immunoSEQ multiplex PCR, while TCRdb's copy carries only in-frame clones and drops some. The top ten clones hold 1.5% to 2% of a sample with some 80,000 clones, about four fifths of them seen once. Input material: PBMCs. Source of these receptors: a man aged 35-49 years in good health and CMV-seronegative.

The sample holds a few counts of this clone. The chain links TRBV10-3 to TRBJ2-2; TRBD1 is a possible D gene (7 bases). Trimming stripped 10 bases from V and 0 bases from J, with 12 bases between. Germline V gene sequence: CDR1 ENHRY, CDR2 SYGVKD. The CDR3 extends over 14 amino acids. CDR3 in amino acids: CATGGTANTGELFF. In DNA, the CDR3 is TGTGCCACAGGGGGGACGGCGAACACCGGGGAGCTGTTTTTT.

The V call is TRBV5-1, the J call TRBJ2-1; TRBD2 agrees at 12 bases. The trim removed 0 bases at V and 8 bases at J, leaving 6 bases unmatched. The germline V gene has CDR1 SGHRS and CDR2 YFSETQ. This CDR3 comprises 16 residues. The CDR3 spells CASSLDLAGGNYEQFF. Written as DNA, the CDR3 is TGCGCCAGCAGCTTGGATCTAGCGGGAGGGAACTATGAGCAGTTCTTC.

This chain joins TRBV1 and TRBJ2-1; the D segment call TRBD1 is taken from the table without a DNA check. TRBV1 is flagged as a pseudogene. This CDR3 spans 17 amino acids. This chain's CDR3 is CTSSIRQGPPLRDEQFF. Written as DNA, the CDR3 is TGCACCAGCAGCATCAGACAGGGGCCGCCCCTGCGCGATGAGCAGTTCTTC.

The chain employs TRBV6-1 and TRBJ2-5; maybe TRBD1 (6 bases). Germline-derived CDR1 and CDR2 are MNHNS and SASEGT. The CDR3 contains 13 residues. V shed 5 bases and J shed 5 bases, with 12 bases lying between them. The CDR3 here is CASSIYRVETQYF. The DNA of the CDR3 is TGTGCCAGCAGTATCTACAGGGTTGAGACCCAGTACTTC.

The V call is TRBV7-9, the J call TRBJ1-2; tentatively, D is TRBD1 (5 bases). The germline V gene encodes CDR1 SEHNR and CDR2 FQNEAQ (reference sequence). Trimming pared 1 base from V and 3 bases from J, leaving 9 bases between. This CDR3 has 14 residues. In DNA, the CDR3 is TGTGCCAGCAGCTTAGGCCAGGGCCACTATGGCTACACCTTC. It encodes CASSLGQGHYGYTF.

The J gene is TRBJ2-3, the V gene TRBV9; 9 bases map to TRBD2. The CDR3 sequence is 16 residues long. Germline V gene data show CDR1 as SGDLS and CDR2 as YYNGEE. The trim removed 4 bases at V and 5 bases at J, leaving 11 bases unmatched. The CDR3 DNA reads TGTGCCAGCAGCTCAGGGATAGCGGGAGTGGGAGATACGCAGTATTTT. Its translation is CASSSGIAGVGDTQYF.

This clone has only one observation. This chain uses TRBV6-6 with TRBJ2-5; D gene unclear. Germline lookup yields CDR1 MNHNY and CDR2 SVGAGI (reference sequence). V shed 6 bases and J shed 3 bases, with 5 bases lying between them. This CDR3 is 11 amino acids long. CDR3 nucleotides: TGTGCCAGCAGCCTTAAAGAGACCCAGTACTTC. It translates to CASSLKETQYF.

V is TRBV14 and J is TRBJ1-2; the match to TRBD1 covers 7 bases. The germline gives CDR1 SGHDN, CDR2 FVKESK. V dropped 4 bases and J dropped 6; count of bases not matched to a gene: 11. This CDR3 region has 15 residues. The CDR3 DNA sequence: TGTGCCAGCAGCCCCGGGACAGTAGCCTTTGATGGCTACACCTTC. Translation gives CASSPGTVAFDGYTF.

V and J are TRBV6-5 and TRBJ2-1, with a tentative D call TRBD1 (5 bases). Germline CDR1 is MNHEY and CDR2 is SVGAGI. This CDR3 is 14 amino acids long. V was cut by 1 base and J by 4 bases, with 8 bases left in between. The CDR3 bases are TGTGCCAGCAGTTACTACCAGGGTTACAATGAGCAGTTCTTC. Amino acids: CASSYYQGYNEQFF.